This T cell receptor (beta chain) was sequenced for a study of response to subunit inactivated influenza vaccine. Findings and limits, study-wide: The authors offered the suggestion that each seasonal influenza vaccination recruits few new T cells.

Germline V gene data show CDR1 as MNHEY and CDR2 as SVGEGT. This CDR3 region has 14 residues. V was trimmed by 1 base and J by 4 bases, leaving 7 bases between them. MiXCR, applied by TCRdb to the RT-PCR reads, yields one record per CDR3 protein. Found here are about 180,000 distinct CDR3 sequences, approximately 8.7% of them singletons; the top ten hold roughly 11%. Comments on this clonotype: Its antigen is currently unknown.

V is TRBV6-2 or TRBV6-3 and J is TRBJ2-2; D perhaps matches TRBD1 (5 bases). The specimen comprised non-naive T cells sorted from PBMCs, sampled on the day of vaccination. The clonotype originates from a man aged 45-60 years who received an inactivated influenza vaccine. The CDR3 is CASSYWQGTGELFF. CDR3 in DNA: TGTGCCAGCAGTTACTGGCAGGGCACCGGGGAGCTGTTTTTT.